One sample yielded the 28 T cell receptor beta chains listed below, sequenced in a study of immune evolution from preneoplasia to lung adenocarcinoma. The data were produced by immunoSEQ multiplex PCR, yet TCRdb's version contains in-frame clones alone and is incomplete. The data show about 5,700 clones, with over 75% seen just once and approximately 10% held by the top ten. The sequenced sample was FFPE minimally invasive lung adenocarcinoma tissue. Receptor source: a person aged 60-80 years with lung adenocarcinoma.

The J gene is TRBJ1-6, the V gene TRBV18; no firm D call. This CDR3 spans 15 amino acids. V was pared by 3 bases and J by 4 bases, with 10 bases between. Germline V gene sequence: CDR1 KGHSH, CDR2 LQKENI. The CDR3 DNA reads as TGTGCCAGCTCACCTGAAAACACGTATAATTCACCCCTCCACTTT. This encodes CASSPENTYNSPLHF.

The count of this clone is one. The chain has TRBV6-6 and TRBJ2-5; tentatively, D is TRBD1 or TRBD2 (5 bases each). The CDR3 sequence is 16 residues long. Per germline, CDR1 MNHNY and CDR2 SVGAGI (reference sequence). V lost 6 bases and J lost 5, with 22 bases in between. The CDR3 nucleotides read TGTGCCAGCAGCCAAAACCGGATCGGGGCCGAGGAGACCCAGTACTTC. This gives the protein CASSQNRIGAEETQYF.

This clone came up a few times. V gene TRBV6-5 combines with J gene TRBJ2-1; no clear D gene. Trimming removed 8 bases at V and 10 bases at J, with 21 bases between. The germline CDR1 and CDR2 sequences are MNHEY and SVGAGI. CDR3 length: 14 amino acids. CDR3 nucleotide sequence: TGTGCCAGCGCTTCCTTCGGCCCCGATCCGGAGCAGTTCTTC. Its translation is CASASFGPDPEQFF.

This chain links TRBV28 with TRBJ1-5; D gene uncertain. The CDR3 extends over 16 amino acids. CDR1 MDHEN and CDR2 SYDVKM come from the germline V gene. Trimming removed 6 bases at V and 0 bases at J, with 15 bases between. The CDR3 DNA follows: TGTGCCAGCAGCCAATCCCGGGGTGGTAGCAATCAGCCCCAGCATTTT. This codes for CASSQSRGGSNQPQHF.

V is TRBV7-9 and J is TRBJ1-3; no reliable D call. V lost 6 bases and J lost 4, with 7 bases in between. Germline V gene lookup returns CDR1 SEHNR and CDR2 FQNEAQ (reference sequence). The CDR3 has 12 amino acids. As DNA, the CDR3 is TGTGCCAGCAGTCCGAACGGAAACACCATATATTTT. It yields the protein CASSPNGNTIYF.

This chain connects TRBV9 to TRBJ2-5; D is possibly TRBD1 or TRBD2 (5 bases each). Looked up from germline, CDR1 is SGDLS and CDR2 is YYNGEE. V was trimmed by 1 base and J by 1 base, leaving 11 bases between them. The CDR3 is 15 residues long. The CDR3, as DNA: TGTGCCAGCAGCGTATCAGGGAGCCGCCAAGAGACCCAGTACTTC. It encodes CASSVSGSRQETQYF. The whole variable domain, remainder taken from reference TRBV9 and TRBJ2-5, is DSGVTQTPKHLITATGQRVTLRCSPRSGDLSVYWYQQSLDQGLQFLIQYYNGEERAKGNILERFSAQQFPDLHSELNLSSLELGDSALYFCASSVSGSRQETQYFGPGTRLLVL.

This chain links TRBV12-5 with TRBJ1-4; D may be TRBD1 (6 bases). The length of the CDR3 is 18 residues. The germline V gene has CDR1 LGHNT and CDR2 FRNRAP. The V end lost 3 bases, the J end lost 2 bases, and 19 bases lay between the germline ends. The CDR3 loop reads CASGFRGLCGVTNEKLFF. CDR3 sequence (DNA): TGTGCTAGTGGTTTCAGGGGTCTCTGCGGTGTGACTAATGAAAAACTGTTTTTT.

A few counts support this clone. V and J are TRBV11-2 and TRBJ1-1, with D unclear. The CDR3 loop spans 15 amino acids. Between the trimmed V and J ends, which lost 8 bases and 4 bases, there was a span of 20 bases. Germline values: CDR1 SGHAT, CDR2 FQNNGV. In nucleotides, the CDR3 is TGTGCCAGCTCCGCCGTTGGAGGGCTAGGCACTGAAGCTTTCTTT. As protein: CASSAVGGLGTEAFF.

The chain carries TRBV19 and TRBJ2-5, with D perhaps matching TRBD2 (6 bases). Trimming pared 4 bases from V and 5 bases from J, leaving 20 bases between. Germline V gives CDR1 LNHDA, CDR2 SQIVND (reference sequence). This CDR3 spans 16 amino acids. This chain's CDR3 is CASSTTGTGAWETQYF. In DNA, the CDR3 is TGTGCCAGTAGTACCACCGGGACGGGAGCGTGGGAGACCCAGTACTTC.

This CDR3 reads CASGQGAGTEAFF. CDR3 nucleotides: TGTGCCAGCGGACAGGGGGCAGGCACTGAAGCTTTCTTT. The V and J genes are TRBV9 and TRBJ1-1; 11 bases map to TRBD1. Germline trimming cut 7 bases from V and 4 bases from J; bases unmatched to any gene: 3. CDR1 and CDR2 (germline): SGDLS, YYNGEE. This CDR3 has 13 residues.

The rearrangement links TRBV2 to TRBJ2-1, with 7 bases that match TRBD2. The V gene's germline CDR1 is SNHLY and CDR2 FYNNEI. The length of the CDR3 is 16 residues. V gave up 3 bases and J gave up 7 bases; unmatched junction bases: 12. In DNA, the CDR3 is TGTGCCAGCAGTGATAACTCGTGGGGGGGGAGGAATGAGCAGTTCTTC. Protein product: CASSDNSWGGRNEQFF.

V is TRBV30 and J is TRBJ1-1; no clear D. This CDR3 is 12 amino acids long. Germline V lookup: CDR1 GTSNPN, CDR2 SVGIG (reference sequence). The ends were cut back, 4 bases at V and 0 bases at J, with 6 bases in the middle. Here the CDR3 DNA reads TGTGCCTGGAAGGGAATGAACACTGAAGCTTTCTTT. As protein: CAWKGMNTEAFF.

The J gene is TRBJ2-5, the V gene TRBV5-1; 8 positions agree with TRBD2. V was clipped by 1 base and J by 1 base; unmatched bases: 3. The CDR3 totals 15 residues. The germline gives CDR1 SGHRS, CDR2 YFSETQ. CDR3 protein: CASSLRAGAQETQYF. CDR3 nucleotide sequence: TGCGCCAGCAGCTTGCGAGCGGGAGCCCAAGAGACCCAGTACTTC.

The chain carries TRBV28 and TRBJ1-2; 8 bases are shared with TRBD1. Germline trimming cut 5 bases from V and 4 bases from J; bases unmatched to any gene: 3. Looked up from germline, CDR1 is MDHEN and CDR2 is SYDVKM. This CDR3 comprises 13 residues. CDR3 region: CASSAGGRYGYTF. The CDR3 DNA follows: TGTGCCAGCAGTGCAGGGGGCCGCTATGGCTACACCTTC.

The rearrangement joins TRBV6-5 to TRBJ1-1; D unclear. From germline, CDR1 is MNHEY and CDR2 SVGAGI. The germline V and J ends were trimmed by 7 bases and 0 bases, with 9 bases remaining between them. This CDR3 has 13 amino acids. In DNA, the CDR3 is TGTGCCAGCACCCGGGAGTTGAACACTGAAGCTTTCTTT. Translated, it gives CASTRELNTEAFF.

CDR3 region: CSASEGHGYTF. DNA of the CDR3: TGCAGTGCTAGTGAAGGGCATGGCTACACCTTC. The chain uses TRBV20-1 and TRBJ1-2; D gene unclear. This CDR3 comprises 11 residues. CDR1 and CDR2 (germline): DFQATT, SNEGSKA (reference sequence). The V and J ends lost 3 bases and 6 bases respectively, with 8 bases between them.

The V and J genes are TRBV7-3 and TRBJ2-7; D is ambiguous. Germline CDR1 SGHTA, CDR2 FQGTGA. Trimming took off 1 base at V and 1 base at J, with 8 bases between the two ends. The CDR3 is made up of 14 amino acids. The CDR3 protein is CASSLIAPSYEQYF. DNA of the CDR3: TGTGCCAGCAGCTTAATTGCCCCATCCTACGAGCAGTACTTC.

The V and J genes are TRBV4-1 and TRBJ1-3, with 12 nucleotides matching TRBD1. Losses at the gene ends were 0 bases for V and 5 bases for J; bases not matched to a gene: 8. The CDR3 extends over 18 amino acids. Germline V gives CDR1 MGHRA, CDR2 YSYEKL. As DNA, the CDR3 is TGCGCCAGCAGCCAAGATTGGGCGGGACAGGGGGCCAGAAACACCATATATTTT. Translated: CASSQDWAGQGARNTIYF.

The chain has TRBV5-6 and TRBJ1-2; TRBD1 matches 10 bases. The length of the CDR3 is 13 residues. V was clipped by 5 bases and J by 9 bases; unmatched bases: 7. Per germline, CDR1 SGHDT and CDR2 YYEEEE. The CDR3 DNA sequence: TGTGCCAGCAGGGAACCGGGACAGGGGAGCTACACCTTC. This gives the protein CASREPGQGSYTF.

V usage is TRBV13 and J usage is TRBJ2-7; possible D gene TRBD2, 5 bases. The CDR3 contains 14 residues. Germline CDR1 reads PRHDT; CDR2 reads FYEKMQ (reference sequence). The V end was cut by 2 bases, the J end by 4 bases, with 12 bases between. CDR3 DNA: TGTGCCAGCAGCTTACGAGGGAGTCGATACGAGCAGTACTTC. Protein sequence: CASSLRGSRYEQYF.

The chain combines TRBV28 with TRBJ2-7, with D tentatively TRBD1 (5 bases). Germline V gene data show CDR1 as MDHEN and CDR2 as SYDVKM. V gave up 2 bases and J gave up 6 bases, with 8 bases separating them. CDR3 size: 12 residues. The CDR3 loop reads CASSLMGLEQYF. DNA of the CDR3: TGTGCCAGCAGTTTAATGGGGCTCGAGCAGTACTTC. Using reference TRBV28 and TRBJ2-7 for the parts outside the CDR3, the full variable domain is DVKVTQSSRYLVKRTGEKVFLECVQDMDHENMFWYRQDPGLGLRLIYFSYDVKMKEKGDIPEGYSVSREKKERFSLILESASTNQTSMYLCASSLMGLEQYFGPGTRLTVT.

This clone has just a few counts. The chain recombines TRBV28 with TRBJ1-1, with D perhaps TRBD1 (5 bases). CDR3 size: 13 residues. In germline, CDR1 is MDHEN, CDR2 SYDVKM. Trimming pared 5 bases from V and 5 bases from J, leaving 12 bases between. CDR3 loop: CASSLQGRTEAFF. CDR3 sequence (DNA): TGTGCCAGCAGTCTCCAGGGTCGGACTGAAGCTTTCTTT.

The gene calls are TRBV6-1 and TRBJ2-7, with D possibly TRBD2 on 5 matching bases. Germline V gene lookup returns CDR1 MNHNS and CDR2 SASEGT. This CDR3 comprises 11 residues. Trimming removed 8 bases from V and 3 bases from J, with 8 bases in between. This CDR3 is CASVGVYEQYF. The CDR3 nucleotides are TGTGCCAGCGTCGGGGTCTACGAGCAGTACTTC.

The chain's CDR3 is CASSPDRNTIYF. The CDR3 nucleotides are TGTGCCAGCAGCCCCGACCGAAACACCATATATTTT. The chain uses TRBV7-6 and TRBJ1-3, with no clear D. V was shortened by 5 bases and J by 5 bases, with 7 bases between the two germline ends. Germline V gene sequence: CDR1 SGHVS, CDR2 FNYEAQ. This CDR3 is built from 12 residues. Based on the CDR3 plus reference TRBV7-6 and TRBJ1-3, the full variable domain is GAGVSQSPRYKVTKRGQDVALRCDPISGHVSLYWYRQALGQGPEFLTYFNYEAQQDKSGLPNDRFSAERPEGSISTLTIQRTEQRDSAMYRCASSPDRNTIYFGEGSWLTVV.

This clone has a handful of counts. The chain is built from TRBV9 and TRBJ1-4, with D perhaps TRBD1 (6 bases). From germline, CDR1 is SGDLS and CDR2 YYNGEE. The V end lost 3 bases, the J end lost 3 bases, and 12 bases lay between the germline ends. The CDR3 runs 15 residues. Here the CDR3 reads CASSAQEGANEKLFF. CDR3 nucleotide sequence: TGTGCCAGCAGCGCGCAGGAGGGGGCTAATGAAAAACTGTTTTTT.

The rearrangement joins TRBV11-2 to TRBJ2-5; D unresolved. V dropped 4 bases and J dropped 6 bases, with 12 bases sitting between them. Germline CDR1 reads SGHAT; CDR2 reads FQNNGV. The CDR3 length is 13 residues. The DNA for the CDR3 is TGTGCCAGCAGCTGGAGCCCTGGGAAGACCCAGTACTTC. Encoded protein: CASSWSPGKTQYF.

A few counts support this clone. This chain's CDR3 is CASSLGRVAPTF. The CDR3 bases are TGTGCCAGCAGCTTAGGCAGGGTGGCCCCCACCTTC. The rearrangement uses TRBV7-2 and TRBJ1-2, with D perhaps matching TRBD1 (5 bases). This CDR3 has 12 residues. The germline gives CDR1 SGHTA, CDR2 FQGNSA. V was shortened by 1 base and J by 13 bases, with 13 bases between the two germline ends.

The rearrangement links TRBV7-2 to TRBJ2-1; D is undetermined. V lost 6 bases and J 2 bases, leaving 11 bases between the germline ends. This CDR3 has 14 amino acids. Germline assignment: CDR1 SGHTA and CDR2 FQGNSA. The chain's CDR3 is CASSRVWPYNEQFF. CDR3 in DNA: TGTGCCAGCAGTCGAGTATGGCCCTACAATGAGCAGTTCTTC.